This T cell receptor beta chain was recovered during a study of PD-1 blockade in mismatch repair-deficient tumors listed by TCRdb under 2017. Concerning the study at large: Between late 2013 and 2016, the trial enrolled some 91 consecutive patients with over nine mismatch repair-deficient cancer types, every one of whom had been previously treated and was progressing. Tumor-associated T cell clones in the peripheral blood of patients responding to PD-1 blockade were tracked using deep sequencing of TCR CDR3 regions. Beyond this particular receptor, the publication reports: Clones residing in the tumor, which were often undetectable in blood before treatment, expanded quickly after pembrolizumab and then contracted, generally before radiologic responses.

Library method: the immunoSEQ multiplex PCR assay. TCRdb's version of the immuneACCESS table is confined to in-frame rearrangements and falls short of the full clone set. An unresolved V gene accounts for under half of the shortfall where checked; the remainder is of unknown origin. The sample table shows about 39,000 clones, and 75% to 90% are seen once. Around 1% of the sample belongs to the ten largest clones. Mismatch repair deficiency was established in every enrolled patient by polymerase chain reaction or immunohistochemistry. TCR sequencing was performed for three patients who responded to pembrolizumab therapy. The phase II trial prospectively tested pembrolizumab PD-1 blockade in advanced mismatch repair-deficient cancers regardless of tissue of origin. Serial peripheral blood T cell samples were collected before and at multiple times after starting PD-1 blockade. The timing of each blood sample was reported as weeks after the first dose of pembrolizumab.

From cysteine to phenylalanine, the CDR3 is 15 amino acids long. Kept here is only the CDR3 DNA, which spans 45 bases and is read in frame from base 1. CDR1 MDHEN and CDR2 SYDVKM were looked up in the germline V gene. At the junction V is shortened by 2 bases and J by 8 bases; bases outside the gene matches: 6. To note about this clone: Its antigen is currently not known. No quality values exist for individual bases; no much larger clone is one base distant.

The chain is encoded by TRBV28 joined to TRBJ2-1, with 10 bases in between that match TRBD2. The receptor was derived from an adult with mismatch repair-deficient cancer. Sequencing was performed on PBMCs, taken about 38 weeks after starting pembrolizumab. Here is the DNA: TGTGCCAGCAGTTTAGGGGCTAGCGGGAGTGATGAGCAGTTCTTC. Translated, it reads CASSLGASGSDEQFF.